A single sample gave rise to the 17 T cell receptor beta chains below, sequenced in a study of post-analysis software for immune sequencing data. For these TCRs, the target antigens are not known. Each TCR beta cDNA library carried unique molecular identifiers. TCRdb reanalysed the PCR reads using MiXCR and keeps one entry per CDR3 protein. The sample includes hundreds of thousands of distinct CDR3 sequences, 39% of them seen just once. Study findings and constraints: TRBV segments more frequent in patients than in controls numbered about five and included TRBV5-6, TRBV5-1 and TRBV20-1.

Sequenced input: blood. The receptors were sampled from a girl aged 2-15 years with multiple sclerosis.

The genes are TRBV12-3 or TRBV12-4 and TRBJ1-5; D not certain. V lost 2 bases, J lost 3 bases, and 11 bases lay in between. The CDR3 loop spans 15 amino acids. The CDR3 DNA reads TGTGCCAGCAGTTTACGGAAGGGCTCCAATCAGCCCCAGCATTTT. As protein: CASSLRKGSNQPQHF.

For this clonotype: Relative to the germline gene, one junction end is altered; a read error may explain this. V gene TRBV5-1 combines with J gene TRBJ2-1; 8 nucleotides match TRBD1. Germline values: CDR1 SGHRS, CDR2 YFSETQ. There are 16 residues in the CDR3. CDR3 amino acids: CASSRTGTYSHNEQFF. In DNA form, the CDR3 reads TGCGCCAGCAGCAGGACAGGGACCTACTCCCACAATGAGCAGTTCTTC. Together with reference TRBV5-1 and TRBJ2-1, the CDR3 gives the full variable domain: KAGVTQTPRYLIKTRGQQVTLSCSPISGHRSVSWYQQTPGQGLQFLFEYFSETQRNKGNFPGRFSGRQFSNSRSEMNVSTLELGDSALYLCASSRTGTYSHNEQFFGPGTRLTVL.

This clonotype was detected a few times. This sequence joins TRBV25-1 and TRBJ2-7, with TRBD1 matching over 7 bases. Germline assignment: CDR1 MGHDK and CDR2 SYGVNS. The CDR3 runs 15 residues. The junction had 12 bases not matched to a gene; V was cut back by 5 bases and J by 5 bases. The CDR3 DNA reads as TGTGCCAGCAGTCCAGGGGGTTATGAGCGAGACGAGCAGTACTTC. This codes for CASSPGGYERDEQYF.

This clonotype has ten or more counts. The chain employs TRBV20-1 and TRBJ1-6; TRBD1 is a possible D gene (5 bases). This CDR3 comprises 13 residues. The germline V and J ends were trimmed by 5 bases and 10 bases, with 15 bases remaining between them. Germline V gene data show CDR1 as DFQATT and CDR2 as SNEGSKA (reference sequence). In DNA form, the CDR3 reads TGCAGTGCTCCCGGACAATTGCAATCACCCCTCCACTTT. The encoded protein is CSAPGQLQSPLHF.

A remark on this clonotype: The junction departs from germline at one end; a sequencing error may be responsible. This chain uses TRBV6-5 with TRBJ2-1, with 7 bases fitting TRBD1. CDR1 is MNHEY and CDR2 is SVGAGI in the germline V gene. The CDR3 runs to 15 residues. The CDR3 here is CASSRDRSSYNKQFF. The CDR3, as DNA: TGTGCCAGCAGCCGGGACAGAAGCTCCTACAATAAGCAGTTCTTC.

Written as DNA, the CDR3 is TGTGCCAGCAGACCCCCGGGACAGGGCTTGGGGGGCTACACCTTC. Its translation: CASRPPGQGLGGYTF. The chain has TRBV6-5 and TRBJ1-2; 9 bases line up with TRBD1. Germline V lookup: CDR1 MNHEY, CDR2 SVGAGI. The V and J ends lost 6 bases and 8 bases, in that order; junction bases with no gene match: 13. The CDR3 is 15 amino acids.

The chain uses TRBV29-1 and TRBJ1-2, with D possibly TRBD1 on 5 matching bases. Germline lookup yields CDR1 SQVTM and CDR2 ANQGSEA. This CDR3 is built from 14 residues. Deletions cut 5 bases from V and 2 bases from J, with 15 bases between. The CDR3 sequence: CSVKTVSPNYGYTF. The DNA for the CDR3 is TGCAGCGTTAAGACAGTATCCCCCAACTATGGCTACACCTTC.

Notes on this clonotype: Sequence at one end of the junction differs from germline and may be a read error. This sequence joins TRBV11-1 and TRBJ1-1, with D unresolved. Germline V gene sequence: CDR1 SGHAT, CDR2 FQDESV (reference sequence). The CDR3 covers 15 residues. The CDR3 coding sequence is TGTGCTAGCAGCTCGGCGGGCGCGGGGAACACTGAAGCTTTCTTT. This translates into CASSSAGAGNTEAFF.

This clonotype was seen only once. V and J are TRBV7-6 and TRBJ1-6; D gene unclear. The CDR3 is 14 residues long. Germline V gene lookup returns CDR1 SGHVS and CDR2 FNYEAQ. V was shortened by 1 base and J by 7 bases, with 8 bases between the two germline ends. CDR3 residues: CASSLGDGNSPLHF. CDR3 bases: TGTGCCAGCAGCTTAGGTGATGGGAATTCACCCCTCCACTTT.

The chain uses TRBV11-2 and TRBJ2-5; 8 bases map to TRBD2. The CDR3 runs 14 residues. Germline CDR1 SGHAT, CDR2 FQNNGV. V gave up 2 bases and J gave up 5 bases; unmatched junction bases: 4. This chain's CDR3 is CASSLSGGGETQYF. The CDR3 region has the DNA TGTGCCAGCAGCTTAAGTGGCGGGGGGGAGACCCAGTACTTC.

This clonotype was observed a few times. The chain recombines TRBV10-3 with TRBJ2-2; no clear D. The ends were cut back, 2 bases at V and 0 bases at J, with 7 bases in the middle. Per germline, CDR1 ENHRY and CDR2 SYGVKD. CDR3 length: 15 amino acids. CDR3 coding DNA: TGTGCCATCAGTGAGAGAGAAGCGAACACCGGGGAGCTGTTTTTT. It codes for CAISEREANTGELFF.

This clonotype occurred a few times. CDR3 coding DNA: TGTGCCAGCAGTGGACAGGTTTCTTACAATGAGCAGTTCTTC. As protein: CASSGQVSYNEQFF. This chain joins TRBV12-3 or TRBV12-4 and TRBJ2-1; 7 nucleotides align to TRBD1. The CDR3 sequence is 14 residues long. Losses at the gene ends were 5 bases for V and 4 bases for J; bases not matched to a gene: 5.

This clonotype is a singleton in its sample. The DNA of the CDR3 is TGCAGTGCTGGACAGGGTGGGAATGAAAAACTGTTTTTT. As protein: CSAGQGGNEKLFF. This sequence joins TRBV20-1 and TRBJ1-4; 8 bases agree with TRBD1. Per the germline V gene, CDR1 is DFQATT and CDR2 is SNEGSKA (reference sequence). The CDR3 has 13 residues. After removal of 5 bases from V and 5 bases from J, the junction contained 4 bases not matched to a gene.

CDR3 amino acids: CASSLGGLANGYLETQYF. In DNA form, the CDR3 reads TGTGCCAGCAGTTTAGGCGGACTAGCGAACGGATACTTAGAGACCCAGTACTTC. V and J are TRBV28 and TRBJ2-5; 9 nucleotides line up with TRBD2. The CDR3 has 18 amino acids. Trimming at V came to 2 bases and at J to 4 bases, leaving 14 bases not matched to a gene. The germline V gene encodes CDR1 MDHEN and CDR2 SYDVKM.

This clonotype appeared many times. The chain links TRBV9 to TRBJ1-1; D is perhaps TRBD1 (6 bases). The CDR3 has 13 amino acids. Germline V gene data show CDR1 as SGDLS and CDR2 as YYNGEE. V was cut by 3 bases and J by 8 bases, with 14 bases left in between. The CDR3 protein is CASSAGTLEEAFF. The CDR3 DNA reads as TGTGCCAGCAGCGCAGGGACACTGGAAGAAGCTTTCTTT. The full variable domain, completed using reference TRBV9 and TRBJ1-1, is DSGVTQTPKHLITATGQRVTLRCSPRSGDLSVYWYQQSLDQGLQFLIQYYNGEERAKGNILERFSAQQFPDLHSELNLSSLELGDSALYFCASSAGTLEEAFFGQGTRLTVV.

The V and J genes are TRBV28 and TRBJ2-5, with 10 bases matching TRBD1. Gene TRBJ2-4 matches the end of the DNA better, so the J call may be wrong. The germline V gene encodes CDR1 MDHEN and CDR2 SYDVKM. The CDR3 length is 16 residues. CDR3 sequence: CASNPTDRGRSDIQYF. CDR3 DNA: TGTGCCAGCAACCCGACCGACAGGGGGCGTTCTGACATTCAGTACTTC.

V gene TRBV11-2 combines with J gene TRBJ1-6; 8 positions agree with TRBD1. Per the germline V gene, CDR1 is SGHAT and CDR2 is FQNNGV. The CDR3 spans 15 residues. The J segment lost 9 bases and the V segment lost 5 bases, leaving 9 bases of the junction unmatched. As DNA, the CDR3 is TGTGCCAGCAGCCCTCGGACAGGGCCTCTTTCACCCCTCCACTTT. Translation: CASSPRTGPLSPLHF.